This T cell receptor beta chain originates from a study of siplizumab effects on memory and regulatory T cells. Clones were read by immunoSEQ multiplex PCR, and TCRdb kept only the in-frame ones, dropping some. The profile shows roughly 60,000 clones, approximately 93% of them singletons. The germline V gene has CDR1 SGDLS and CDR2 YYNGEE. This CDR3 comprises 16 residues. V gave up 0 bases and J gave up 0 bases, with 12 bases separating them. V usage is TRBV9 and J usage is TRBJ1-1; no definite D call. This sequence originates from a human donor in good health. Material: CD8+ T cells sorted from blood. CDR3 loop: CASSVGGRGLNTEAFF. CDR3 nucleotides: TGTGCCAGCAGCGTAGGAGGAAGAGGCTTGAACACTGAAGCTTTCTTT.